This is a list of T cell receptor beta chains from one sample in a study of Ad26.COV2.S vaccination and SARS-CoV-2 variants. This table comes from immunoSEQ multiplex PCR, and its TCRdb copy is limited to in-frame clones, with some not included. Here the sample spans fewer than 500,000 clones, over 75% being singletons. Sequencing used peripheral blood, obtained in a trial of Ad26.COV2.S vaccine versus placebo. The receptors shown here come from a person between 18 and 59 years old who received the Ad26.COV2.S COVID-19 vaccine or a placebo. The conserved cysteine and the conserved F or W are not part of the CDR3 here. The order of the fields is V gene, clone size, CDR3 protein. Size is stated for part of the rows, as once, few or many counts, or as a class when the clone is expanded.

>TRBV11-2|.
ASSLVEGGYEQY
>TRBV19|.
ASSMSGYEQY
>TRBV6-6|.
ASSYQINTNQPQH
>TRBV7-8|.
ASSLRLWGAGVLYEQY
>TRBV15|once
ATNSGDTGELF
>TRBV13|.
ASSLEETQY
>TRBV25-1|.
ASSVGNDYEQY
>TRBV9|.
ASSGHMNTEAF
>TRBV19|.
ASSELAGSTDTQY
>TRBV7-9|once
ASNEGGNHEQF
>TRBV9|.
ASGLAGMRSTDTQY
>TRBV7-6|.
ASSPKESTSGSFHEQY
>TRBV9|.
ASSVASGSYQETQY
>TRBV5-4|.
ASSLEGLAIVDTQY
>TRBV4-2|once
ASSQDLDRGFEQY
>TRBV7-2|once
ASRPRPGIYYEQY
>TRBV19|.
ASSMVITTEAF
>TRBV7-3|.
ASSVRQTFSGANVLT
>TRBV21-1|.
AVEWENLYEQY
>TRBV27|.
ASSDLAGEYNEQF
>TRBV7-2|.
ASSEGGRTYGYT
>TRBV6-4|.
ASSDSSLGEQF
>TRBV6-5|.
ASLSNRGGYT
>TRBV27|.
ASSLSGQGRGTEAF
>TRBV12-5|.
ARGVSSYNEQF
>TRBV6-5|.
ASSTGTGTYEQY
>TRBV3-1/TRBV3-2|.
ASSQDQGQPQH
>TRBV12-5|.
ASGLSLAGGRSEQF
>TRBV10-3|.
AISKDRLNTEAF
>TRBV19|.
ASSRGGSQQF
>TRBV27|once
ASSLFGGLNEKLF
>TRBV3-1/TRBV3-2|.
ASSQGRANGELF
>TRBV29-1|once
SVGGTRGFDEQY
>TRBV7-6|.
ASSFGTVSGNTIY
>TRBV5-5|.
ASSFDRQGFTDTQY
>TRBV18|.
ASSPRGGLMNTEAF
>TRBV3-1/TRBV3-2|many
ASSRGQGDQPQH
>TRBV2|.
ASSEPPGDTQY
>TRBV10-3|.
AISGGASSYNEQF
>TRBV27|once
ASRKLAGVGDTQY
>TRBV6-6|.
ASSYSGLEETQY
>TRBV10-3|once
AISVGEREAYEQY
>TRBV29-1|.
SAEVGEGLDYGYT
>TRBV4-1|.
ASSQRGGSAETQY
>TRBV5-6|.
ASSTTNQGISKGA
>TRBV5-4|.
ASSLRISGNEQF
>TRBV4-1|.
ASSQGGGSYNEQF
>TRBV2|.
ASSPLGNGQPQH
>TRBV7-8|.
ASSPRTGLVYEQY
>TRBV7-2|.
ASSPRGVTGRLQETQY
>TRBV5-4|.
ASRGIAGEADTQY
>TRBV7-2|.
ASSLFGTGLH
>TRBV2|.
ASSGWTSVQSEQF
>TRBV4-3|.
ASSRATSGRTDTQY
>TRBV4-1|.
ASSQDRIQPGQGYGYT
>TRBV7-9|.
ASSPLPGQIQETQY
>TRBV2|.
ASSISATSGGTDTQY
>TRBV4-1|.
ASSQARRTGVYEQY
>TRBV7-9|once
ANGNGDEQY
>TRBV6-5|.
ASRAGGEGMGYT